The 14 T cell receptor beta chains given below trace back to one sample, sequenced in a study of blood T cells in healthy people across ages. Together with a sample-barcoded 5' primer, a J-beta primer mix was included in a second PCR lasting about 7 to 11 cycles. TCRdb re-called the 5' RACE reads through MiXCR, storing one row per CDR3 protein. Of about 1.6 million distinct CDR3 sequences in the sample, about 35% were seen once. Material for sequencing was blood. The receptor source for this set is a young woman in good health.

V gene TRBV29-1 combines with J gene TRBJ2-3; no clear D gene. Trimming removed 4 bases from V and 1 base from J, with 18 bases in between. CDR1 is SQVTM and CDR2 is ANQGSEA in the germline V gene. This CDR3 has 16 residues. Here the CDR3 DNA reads TGCAGCGTTGGCTCGGTGTTTGACGGACGCACAGATACGCAGTATTTT. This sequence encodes CSVGSVFDGRTDTQYF.

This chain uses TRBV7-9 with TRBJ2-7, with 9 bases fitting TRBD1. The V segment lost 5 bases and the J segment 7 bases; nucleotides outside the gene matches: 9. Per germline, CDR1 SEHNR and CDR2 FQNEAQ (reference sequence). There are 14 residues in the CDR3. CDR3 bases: TGTGCCAGCAGCCTGGGGGGACAGGGTGTTGAGCAGTACTTC. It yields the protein CASSLGGQGVEQYF.

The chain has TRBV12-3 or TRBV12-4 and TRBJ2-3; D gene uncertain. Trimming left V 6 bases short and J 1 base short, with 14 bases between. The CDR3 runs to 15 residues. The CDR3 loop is CASRILGERTDTQYF. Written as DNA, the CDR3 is TGTGCCAGCAGGATCCTAGGCGAGCGCACAGATACGCAGTATTTT.

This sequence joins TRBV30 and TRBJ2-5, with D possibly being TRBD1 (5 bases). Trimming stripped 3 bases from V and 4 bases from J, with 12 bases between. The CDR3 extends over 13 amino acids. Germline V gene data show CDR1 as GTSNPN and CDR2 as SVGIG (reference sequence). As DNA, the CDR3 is TGTGCCTGGAGCCCTCCAGGGTCAGAGACCCAGTACTTC. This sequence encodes CAWSPPGSETQYF.

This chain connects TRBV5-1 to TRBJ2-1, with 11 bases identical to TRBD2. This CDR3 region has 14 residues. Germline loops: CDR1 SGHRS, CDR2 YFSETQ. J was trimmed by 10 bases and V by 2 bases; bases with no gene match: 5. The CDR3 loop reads CASSLMTSGVEQFF. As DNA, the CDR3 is TGCGCCAGCAGCTTAATGACTAGCGGGGTGGAGCAGTTCTTC. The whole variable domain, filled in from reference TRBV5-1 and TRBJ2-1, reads KAGVTQTPRYLIKTRGQQVTLSCSPISGHRSVSWYQQTPGQGLQFLFEYFSETQRNKGNFPGRFSGRQFSNSRSEMNVSTLELGDSALYLCASSLMTSGVEQFFGPGTRLTVL.

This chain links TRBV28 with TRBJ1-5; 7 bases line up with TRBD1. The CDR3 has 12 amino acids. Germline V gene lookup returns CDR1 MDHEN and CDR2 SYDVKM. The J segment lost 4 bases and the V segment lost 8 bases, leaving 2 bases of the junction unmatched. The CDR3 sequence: CASETGNQPQHF. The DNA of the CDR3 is TGTGCCAGCGAGACAGGGAATCAGCCCCAGCATTTT.

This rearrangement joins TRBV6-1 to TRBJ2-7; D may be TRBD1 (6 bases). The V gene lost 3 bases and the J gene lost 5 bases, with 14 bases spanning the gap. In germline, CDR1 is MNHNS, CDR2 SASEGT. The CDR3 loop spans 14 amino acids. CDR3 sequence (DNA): TGTGCCAGCAGTGATTCCGGGACACCCGACGAGCAGTACTTC. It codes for CASSDSGTPDEQYF.

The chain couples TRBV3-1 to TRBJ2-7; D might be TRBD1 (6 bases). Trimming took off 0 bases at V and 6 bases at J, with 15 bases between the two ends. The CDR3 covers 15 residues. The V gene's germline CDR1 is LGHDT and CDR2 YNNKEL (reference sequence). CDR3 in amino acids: CASSQDSGAFCEQYF. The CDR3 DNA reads TGTGCCAGCAGCCAAGATTCAGGGGCGTTTTGCGAGCAGTACTTC.

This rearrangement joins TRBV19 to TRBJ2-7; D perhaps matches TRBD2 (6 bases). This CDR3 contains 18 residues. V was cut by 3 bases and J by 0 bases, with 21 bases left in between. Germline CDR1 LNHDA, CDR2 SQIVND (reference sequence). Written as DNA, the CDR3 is TGTGCCAGTAGTATGGGGACTCCAGGGAAAAGGAGCTCCTACGAGCAGTACTTC. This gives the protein CASSMGTPGKRSSYEQYF.

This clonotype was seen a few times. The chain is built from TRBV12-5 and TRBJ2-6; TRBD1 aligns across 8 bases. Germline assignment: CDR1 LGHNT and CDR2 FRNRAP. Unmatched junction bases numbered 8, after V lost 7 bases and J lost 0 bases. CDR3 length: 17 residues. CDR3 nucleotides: TGTGCTAGTGCCCTGACAGGGGAACACTCTGGGGCCAACGTCCTGACTTTC. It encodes CASALTGEHSGANVLTF.

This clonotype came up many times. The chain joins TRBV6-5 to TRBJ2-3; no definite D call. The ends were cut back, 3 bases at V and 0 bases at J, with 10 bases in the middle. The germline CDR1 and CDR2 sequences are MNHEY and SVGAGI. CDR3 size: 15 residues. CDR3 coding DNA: TGTGCCAGCAGTTATAGGGCCACTAGCACAGATACGCAGTATTTT. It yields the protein CASSYRATSTDTQYF.

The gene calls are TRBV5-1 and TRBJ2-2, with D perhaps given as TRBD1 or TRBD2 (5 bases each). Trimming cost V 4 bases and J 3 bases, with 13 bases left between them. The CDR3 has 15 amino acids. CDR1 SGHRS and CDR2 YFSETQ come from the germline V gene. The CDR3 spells CASSLRDADTGELFF. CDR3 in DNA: TGCGCCAGCAGCCTCCGGGACGCGGACACCGGGGAGCTGTTTTTT. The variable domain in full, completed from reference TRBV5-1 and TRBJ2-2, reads KAGVTQTPRYLIKTRGQQVTLSCSPISGHRSVSWYQQTPGQGLQFLFEYFSETQRNKGNFPGRFSGRQFSNSRSEMNVSTLELGDSALYLCASSLRDADTGELFFGEGSRLTVL.

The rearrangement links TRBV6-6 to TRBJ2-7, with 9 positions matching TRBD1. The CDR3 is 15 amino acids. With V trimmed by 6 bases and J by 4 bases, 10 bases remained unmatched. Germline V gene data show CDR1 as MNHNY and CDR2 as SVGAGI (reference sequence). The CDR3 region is CASSHGGTGMYEQYF. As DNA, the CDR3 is TGTGCCAGCAGCCACGGCGGGACAGGGATGTACGAGCAGTACTTC.

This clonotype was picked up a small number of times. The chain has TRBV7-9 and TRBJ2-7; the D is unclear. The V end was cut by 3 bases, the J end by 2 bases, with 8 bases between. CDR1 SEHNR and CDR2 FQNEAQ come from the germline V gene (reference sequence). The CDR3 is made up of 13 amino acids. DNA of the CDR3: TGTGCCAGCAGCTTGGCCTGGGCCTACGAGCAGTACTTC. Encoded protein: CASSLAWAYEQYF.